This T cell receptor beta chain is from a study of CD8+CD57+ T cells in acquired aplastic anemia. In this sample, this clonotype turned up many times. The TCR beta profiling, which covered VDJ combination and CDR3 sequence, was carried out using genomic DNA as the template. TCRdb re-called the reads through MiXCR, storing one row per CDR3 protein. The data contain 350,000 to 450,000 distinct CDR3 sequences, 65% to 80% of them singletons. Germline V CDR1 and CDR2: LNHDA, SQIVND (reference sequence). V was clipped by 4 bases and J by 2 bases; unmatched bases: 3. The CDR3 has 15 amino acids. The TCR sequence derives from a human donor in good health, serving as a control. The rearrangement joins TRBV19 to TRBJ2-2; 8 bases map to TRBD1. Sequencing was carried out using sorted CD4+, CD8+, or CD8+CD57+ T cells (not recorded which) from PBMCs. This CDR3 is CASSTDRANTGELFF. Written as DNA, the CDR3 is TGTGCCAGTAGTACGGACAGGGCAAACACCGGGGAGCTGTTTTTT.